This T cell receptor beta chain derives from a study of CD8 T cells in ankylosing spondylitis. Study results and caveats: Reportedly, significant enrichment of disease-linked clones occurred in matched ankylosing spondylitis synovial fluid. Several highly homologous variants made up a TCR beta motif, and this motif appeared characteristic of ankylosing spondylitis blood. Relatively scarce in peripheral blood, disease-linked clones were CD8+. Before this, some motif variants had been reported in reactive arthritis synovial fluid and blood.

This clonotype showed up just a few times. The target antigen is unknown. The V end lost 5 bases, the J end lost 5 bases, and 13 bases lay between the germline ends. There are 14 residues in the CDR3. In germline, CDR1 is SGHVS, CDR2 FQNEAQ. Quantitative 5'-RACE with molecular barcodes generated TCR beta libraries. TCRdb independently ran MiXCR on the 5' RACE reads; one entry per CDR3 protein. The sample yields hundreds of thousands of distinct CDR3 sequences, about 16% seen once. The genes are TRBV7-8 and TRBJ2-1; D uncertain. The receptor comes from a male donor with ankylosing spondylitis. Sample: blood, either unsorted or a sorted T cell fraction (not recorded which). Written as DNA, the CDR3 is TGTGCCAGCAGCAATCCTTCCCTCGACAATGAGCAGTTCTTC. Protein product: CASSNPSLDNEQFF.